These T cell receptor beta chains were read from a single sample in a study of cytomegalovirus exposure and HLA in healthy donors. The protocol was immunoSEQ multiplex PCR, while the TCRdb copy is restricted to in-frame clones and leaves out a portion. The sample consists of roughly 250,000 clones, 84% of them appearing once. The sequenced sample was PBMCs. These receptors were obtained from a woman aged 40 to 50 in good health and CMV-seropositive. CDR3s include the opening cysteine and the closing phenylalanine or tryptophan. A D gene is named only where the DNA matches it firmly. Clone size is given for some rows only: seen once, a few or many times, or a class if the clone is expanded.

TRBJ1-4,13,NA,NA,TRBV30,TGTGCCTGGTCCGATGGACTGGGGGAAAAACTGTTTTTT,CAWSDGLGEKLFF
TRBJ2-7,12,once,NA,TRBV7-9,TGTGCCAGCAGCCTAGAGGTGGGGGCCCAGTACTTC,CASSLEVGAQYF
TRBJ2-7,14,NA,TRBD1,TRBV28,TGTGCCACAAGCGCCGGGACAGGTCACTACGAGCAGTACTTC,CATSAGTGHYEQYF
TRBJ2-5,15,NA,NA,TRBV9,TGTGCCAGCAGCCCTACGGCCTGGGCCTCTGAGACCCAGTACTTC,CASSPTAWASETQYF
TRBJ1-4,16,NA,TRBD1,TRBV28,TGTGCCAGCAGTTTGGAAGGGGGACAGAATAATGAAAAACTGTTTTTT,CASSLEGGQNNEKLFF
TRBJ2-2,13,NA,NA,TRBV6-5,TGTGCCAGCAGAGCCTTGTTGCCCGGGGAGCTGTTTTTT,CASRALLPGELFF
TRBJ2-7,15,NA,TRBD1,TRBV7-2,TGTGCCAGCAGCCTCGAGGGACAGGGTGGATACGAGCAGTACTTC,CASSLEGQGGYEQYF
TRBJ2-7,14,once,TRBD2,TRBV30,TGTGCCTGGATGCGAGCGGGAGCTTCCTACGAGCAGTACTTC,CAWMRAGASYEQYF
TRBJ1-1,14,NA,NA,TRBV7-9,TGTGCCAGCAGCTTTACAGGGTCAGCCACTGAAGCTTTCTTT,CASSFTGSATEAFF
TRBJ1-3,13,few,NA,TRBV7-9,TGTGCCAGCAGCCCCAGTTCTGGAAACACCATATATTTT,CASSPSSGNTIYF
TRBJ2-2,15,few,TRBD2,TRBV19,TGTGCCGGATCTCCGGGACTACCGCCGACCGGGGAGCTGTTTTTT,CAGSPGLPPTGELFF
TRBJ2-4,15,few,TRBD2,TRBV27,TGTGCCAGCAGTATACTAGCGGCCCCTGGAAACATTCAGTACTTC,CASSILAAPGNIQYF
TRBJ2-3,16,NA,NA,TRBV7-3,TGTGCCAGCAGCCCCCTAGGAGCGGACCTAGGGGATACGCAGTATTTT,CASSPLGADLGDTQYF
TRBJ1-1,12,NA,TRBD1,TRBV5-6,TGTGCCAGTCAACAGGGGGACACTGAAGCTTTCTTT,CASQQGDTEAFF
TRBJ1-5,17,few,TRBD1,TRBV19,TGTGCCAGTAGTATAGGGCGACAGGGGAATAGCAATCAGCCCCAGCATTTT,CASSIGRQGNSNQPQHF
TRBJ1-1,12,NA,NA,TRBV29-1,TGCAGCGTTTCTTATATGAACACTGAAGCTTTCTTT,CSVSYMNTEAFF
TRBJ2-1,14,NA,TRBD2,TRBV29-1,TGCAGCGTTGCTGGGACTAGCGGGGCCGAGGCCGAGTTCTTC,CSVAGTSGAEAEFF
TRBJ2-3,16,NA,TRBD2,TRBV25-1,TGTGCCAGCAGTGCCGGGACTAGCGGGAGGACAGATACGCAGTATTTT,CASSAGTSGRTDTQYF
TRBJ2-5,15,NA,NA,TRBV19,TGTGCCAGTAGTATTTCATCGCGGAGGGAAGAGACCCAGTACTTC,CASSISSRREETQYF
TRBJ2-1,17,NA,NA,TRBV11-1,TGTGCCAGCAGCTTAGGAAGTAAATTATTCTCGGGGAATGAGCAGTTCTTC,CASSLGSKLFSGNEQFF
TRBJ2-7,18,NA,TRBD2,TRBV9,TGTGCCAGCAGCCCTTGGGGGGCCGGGACTAGCGCCTCCTACGAGCAGTACTTC,CASSPWGAGTSASYEQYF
TRBJ1-5,13,NA,NA,TRBV7-3,TGTGCCAGCAGCTTAGAGGGAGGCCAGCCCCAGCATTTT,CASSLEGGQPQHF
TRBJ2-1,15,NA,NA,TRBV29-1,TGCAGCGTTGGGGGGGACGGTCGACTTTACAATGAGCAGTTCTTC,CSVGGDGRLYNEQFF
TRBJ1-2,11,few,NA,TRBV7-2,TGTGCCAGCAGCGCGACAGGCGGCTACACCTTC,CASSATGGYTF
TRBJ2-7,15,NA,NA,TRBV5-1,TGCGCCAGCAGCTCTAGGACGGGAGAAAGCTACGAGCAGTACTTC,CASSSRTGESYEQYF
TRBJ1-3,15,NA,NA,TRBV18,TGTGCCAGCTCACCGGTATGGCCTCAGGGAAACACCATATATTTT,CASSPVWPQGNTIYF
TRBJ1-3,15,NA,NA,TRBV14,TGTGCCAGCAGCCAAGACTGGGGGCGAGGAAACACCATATATTTT,CASSQDWGRGNTIYF
TRBJ1-4,14,NA,TRBD1,TRBV28,TGTGCCAGCAGGATTACAGGGGGAAGCGAAAAACTGTTTTTT,CASRITGGSEKLFF
TRBJ2-7,16,NA,TRBD1,TRBV7-9,TGTGCCAGCAGCTTAGATGTCGGTCAGGGGGTGTACGAGCAGTACTTC,CASSLDVGQGVYEQYF
TRBJ2-1,15,NA,TRBD2,TRBV6-1,TGTGCCAGCAGTCCGGTGGGGGGGTCCTACAATGAGCAGTTCTTC,CASSPVGGSYNEQFF
TRBJ1-1,12,NA,NA,TRBV7-2,TGTGCCAGCAGCTCTATTGGGCCTGAAGCTTTCTTT,CASSSIGPEAFF
TRBJ2-1,15,NA,TRBD2,TRBV19,TGTGCCAGTAGTTCTCTAGCGGGAGGGCCCGTTGAGCAGTTCTTC,CASSSLAGGPVEQFF
TRBJ2-5,14,NA,TRBD1,TRBV10-3,TGTGCCATCAGTAACCGGGACAGTCAAGAGACCCAGTACTTC,CAISNRDSQETQYF
TRBJ2-2,16,NA,NA,TRBV19,TGTGCCAGTCACCCCCCACGGTCTGGAGGCACCGGGGAGCTGTTTTTT,CASHPPRSGGTGELFF
TRBJ1-5,16,few,NA,TRBV10-1,TGCGCCAGCAGTGAGTCGGACATGTTTGCGGATCAGCCCCAGCATTTT,CASSESDMFADQPQHF
TRBJ2-7,13,NA,TRBD2,TRBV10-3,TGTGCCATCAGTTTCGATACCCGGGACTACCAGTACTTC,CAISFDTRDYQYF
TRBJ2-7,18,NA,NA,TRBV2,TGTGCCACCGGGAACAGGGCGGGTTTTCGTAAGCCCCACTACGAGCAGTACTTC,CATGNRAGFRKPHYEQYF
TRBJ1-1,16,NA,TRBD1,TRBV7-2,TGTGCCAGCAGCTCCTTTGACAGGGGGCTGGGCACTGAAGCTTTCTTT,CASSSFDRGLGTEAFF
TRBJ1-5,15,NA,TRBD1,TRBV5-1,TGCGCCAGCAGCTTGGAGGGACAGGATGGTCAGCCCCAGCATTTT,CASSLEGQDGQPQHF
TRBJ2-5,12,NA,TRBD1,TRBV29-1,TGCAGCGTTGGGGACAGTCGGGAGACCCAGTACTTC,CSVGDSRETQYF
TRBJ1-1,17,NA,TRBD1,TRBV7-9,TGTGCCAGCAGCGTAGAGCGACCCGGGACAGGAGGCACTGAAGCTTTCTTT,CASSVERPGTGGTEAFF
TRBJ1-2,12,NA,TRBD1,TRBV29-1,TGCAGCGTGATAACAGGGGCGGGGGGCTACACCTTC,CSVITGAGGYTF
TRBJ1-2,13,NA,NA,TRBV19,TGTGCCAGTAGTTCCCCGTCGCAGGGCGTCTACACCTTC,CASSSPSQGVYTF
TRBJ1-4,17,NA,TRBD1,TRBV9,TGTGCCAGCAGCGCCAGTCCCGGGACAGGGTCCAATGAAAAACTGTTTTTT,CASSASPGTGSNEKLFF
TRBJ2-1,15,once,TRBD2,TRBV5-4,TGTGCCAGTAAATTAGCGGGAGAGCCCTACAATGAGCAGTTCTTC,CASKLAGEPYNEQFF
TRBJ2-7,15,NA,TRBD1,TRBV19,TGTGCCAGTAGTAAAGGACAGGGGAGCTCCTACGAGCAGTACTTC,CASSKGQGSSYEQYF
TRBJ2-3,14,NA,NA,TRBV28,TGTGCCAGCAGTCACGGTTATTTGGCAGATACGCAGTATTTT,CASSHGYLADTQYF
TRBJ2-3,16,NA,NA,TRBV28,TGTGCCAGCAGTTTTTGGACTACCCTGGGCACAGATACGCAGTATTTT,CASSFWTTLGTDTQYF
TRBJ2-5,16,NA,TRBD2,TRBV9,TGTGCCAGCAGCATGGCCCATCGGGAGGGGCAAGAGACCCAGTACTTC,CASSMAHREGQETQYF
TRBJ1-1,14,NA,NA,TRBV6-5,TGTGCCAGCACCCTACGGGGTGGGAACACTGAAGCTTTCTTT,CASTLRGGNTEAFF
TRBJ1-5,15,NA,NA,TRBV25-1,TGTGCCAGCAGTGATCGCGGGGGCAGCAATCAGCCCCAGCATTTT,CASSDRGGSNQPQHF
TRBJ2-7,15,NA,TRBD2,TRBV28,TGTGCCAGCAGCCCCCCGACTAGCGGAGCTTACGAGCAGTACTTC,CASSPPTSGAYEQYF
TRBJ1-1,13,NA,TRBD1,TRBV6-6,TGTGCCAGCAGTTACGAGGGGGCTCTTGAAGCTTTCTTT,CASSYEGALEAFF
TRBJ2-7,17,NA,NA,TRBV21-1,TGTGCCAGCAGCAAAGTCTCGGGGACTGAGAACTCCTACGAGCAGTACTTC,CASSKVSGTENSYEQYF
TRBJ2-7,12,once,NA,TRBV28,TGTGCCAGCGGGAGTCGGTTTTACGAGCAGTACTTC,CASGSRFYEQYF
TRBJ2-6,18,NA,TRBD1,TRBV2,TGTGCCAGCACATTGGGACAGAGGGGCTTGTTTGGGGCCAACGTCCTGACTTTC,CASTLGQRGLFGANVLTF
TRBJ2-7,15,NA,TRBD2,TRBV19,TGTGCCAGTAGTATTACTAGCGGGAGTCTCAACGAGCAGTACTTC,CASSITSGSLNEQYF
TRBJ2-5,14,NA,NA,TRBV15,TGTGCCACCAGCAGGGACAGTAGCCAAGAGACCCAGTACTTC,CATSRDSSQETQYF
TRBJ2-1,15,NA,NA,TRBV11-3,TGTGCCAGCAGCTTAGCGGGCAGGGGAGACAATGAGCAGTTCTTC,CASSLAGRGDNEQFF
TRBJ2-5,15,NA,TRBD2,TRBV4-3,TGCGCCAGCAGCCAAGTAGGCGGGAGGGAAGAGACCCAGTACTTC,CASSQVGGREETQYF